A single sample gave rise to the 13 T cell receptor beta chains below, sequenced in a study of blood T cell repertoires in COVID-19. Generated by immunoSEQ multiplex PCR, the TCRdb table keeps only in-frame clones and is missing some. The table lists 110,000 to 150,000 clones, approximately 92% of them singletons. Sequenced sample: peripheral blood. The receptor source for this set is a woman in her fifties or sixties with active COVID-19.

The chain carries TRBV18 and TRBJ1-5; 9 bases fit TRBD1. V gave up 0 bases and J gave up 4 bases; unmatched junction bases: 7. The CDR3 is made up of 17 amino acids. Germline loops: CDR1 KGHSH, CDR2 LQKENI. The CDR3 spells CASSPPDGTGTNQPQHF. The CDR3 DNA follows: TGTGCCAGCTCACCACCCGACGGGACAGGGACGAATCAGCCCCAGCATTTT.

The V gene is TRBV5-4, the J gene TRBJ2-1, with D possibly being TRBD2 (6 bases). Germline loops: CDR1 SGHNT, CDR2 YYREEE (reference sequence). Trimming stripped 9 bases from V and 4 bases from J, with 26 bases between. CDR3 length equals 17 residues. The CDR3 here is CATQLAPQWGVYNEQFF. The CDR3 DNA is TGTGCCACCCAGCTTGCCCCTCAGTGGGGGGTTTACAATGAGCAGTTCTTC. Filled out from reference TRBV5-4 and TRBJ2-1, the complete variable domain reads ETGVTQSPTHLIKTRGQQVTLRCSSQSGHNTVSWYQQALGQGPQFIFQYYREEENGRGNFPPRFSGLQFPNYSSELNVNALELDDSALYLCATQLAPQWGVYNEQFFGPGTRLTVL.

This chain joins TRBV6-5 and TRBJ1-2; 10 bases match TRBD1. Trimming took 0 bases from V and 3 from J; bases not matched to a gene: 1. The CDR3 has 15 residues. Germline loops: CDR1 MNHEY, CDR2 SVGAGI. In DNA, the CDR3 is TGTGCCAGCAGTTACTCGACAGGGGGCCACTATGGCTACACCTTC. It specifies CASSYSTGGHYGYTF.

On this clone itself: The identical CDR3 is also encoded by other nucleotide sequences in the sample. This chain connects TRBV28 to TRBJ1-1; TRBD1 aligns across 9 bases. The V gene's germline CDR1 is MDHEN and CDR2 SYDVKM. CDR3 length equals 14 residues. Germline trimming cut 6 bases from V and 1 base from J; bases unmatched to any gene: 3. The CDR3 DNA sequence: TGTGCCAGCAGCTCGGGACAGGGGAACACTGAAGCTTTCTTT. Residues: CASSSGQGNTEAFF.

This sequence joins TRBV6-2 or TRBV6-3 and TRBJ1-1, with TRBD1 matching 9 bases. This CDR3 has 16 amino acids. V shed 6 bases and J 1 base; nucleotides not matched to a gene: 9. The germline CDR1 and CDR2 sequences are MNHEY and SVGEGT. The CDR3 reads CASSRGQGPWNTEAFF. The CDR3 nucleotides read TGTGCCAGCAGCCGAGGACAGGGGCCTTGGAACACTGAAGCTTTCTTT.

The rearrangement links TRBV7-2 to TRBJ1-3; weak D call: TRBD1 (5 bases). The CDR3 has 16 residues. The germline V gene encodes CDR1 SGHTA and CDR2 FQGNSA. The ends were cut back, 2 bases at V and 2 bases at J, with 13 bases in the middle. CDR3 sequence: CASSLYDAGPGNTIYF. Here the CDR3 DNA reads TGTGCCAGCAGCTTATACGATGCGGGACCTGGAAACACCATATATTTT.

The chain combines TRBV30 with TRBJ1-5; 9 bases line up with TRBD1. Germline V gene data show CDR1 as GTSNPN and CDR2 as SVGIG (reference sequence). The CDR3 covers 15 residues. Trimming at V came to 3 bases and at J to 3 bases, leaving 6 bases not matched to a gene. CDR3 protein: CAWRRQGVDNQPQHF. CDR3 sequence (DNA): TGTGCCTGGAGGCGACAGGGGGTTGACAATCAGCCCCAGCATTTT.

The gene calls are TRBV5-1 and TRBJ2-5; 13 bases are a match to TRBD2. Per germline, CDR1 SGHRS and CDR2 YFSETQ. This CDR3 comprises 16 residues. The trim removed 0 bases at V and 6 bases at J, leaving 5 bases unmatched. The CDR3 nucleotides are TGCGCCAGCAGCTTGGCTGGACTAGCGGGAGTAAAGACCCAGTACTTC. Protein product: CASSLAGLAGVKTQYF.

DNA of the CDR3: TGTGCCAGCAGCCTCATAGGACAGGGGGAAGGAGAGACCCAGTACTTC. It is translated as CASSLIGQGEGETQYF. V and J are TRBV4-2 and TRBJ2-5; 10 bases agree with TRBD1. V was pared by 4 bases and J by 4 bases, with 9 bases of the junction left unmatched. The CDR3 spans 16 residues. Germline values: CDR1 LGHNA, CDR2 YNFKEQ.

This clone was found a few times. This chain joins TRBV4-1 and TRBJ2-1; TRBD2 aligns across 10 bases. The V and J ends lost 4 bases and 0 bases, in that order; junction bases with no gene match: 12. Germline CDR1 is MGHRA and CDR2 is YSYEKL. This CDR3 comprises 19 residues. The CDR3 DNA follows: TGCGCCAGCAGCCCCCGTAGCGGGGGGTACCCTAGCTCCTACAATGAGCAGTTCTTC. Translated, it gives CASSPRSGGYPSSYNEQFF.

The chain has TRBV27 and TRBJ2-1; 8 bases match TRBD2. The CDR3 contains 12 residues. The V gene end was trimmed by 5 bases and the J gene end by 9 bases; junction bases not matched to a gene: 3. Per germline, CDR1 MNHEY and CDR2 SMNVEV (reference sequence). CDR3 amino acids: CASSTGGFEQFF. The DNA for the CDR3 is TGTGCCAGCAGTACGGGAGGGTTTGAGCAGTTCTTC.

The genes are TRBV5-1 and TRBJ1-4; 8 nucleotides align to TRBD1. The CDR3 runs 15 residues. From germline, CDR1 is SGHRS and CDR2 YFSETQ. After removal of 0 bases from V and 7 bases from J, the junction contained 5 bases not matched to a gene. The CDR3 protein is CASSLGGQGGEKLFF. In nucleotides, the CDR3 is TGCGCCAGCAGCTTGGGCGGACAGGGAGGTGAAAAACTGTTTTTT.

J is TRBJ1-1 and V is TRBV30; D unclear. This CDR3 comprises 14 residues. V was trimmed by 3 bases and J by 1 base, leaving 12 bases between them. The germline CDR1 and CDR2 sequences are GTSNPN and SVGIG (reference sequence). The CDR3 protein is CAWSADLTNTEAFF. The DNA of the CDR3 is TGTGCCTGGAGCGCGGATCTTACGAACACTGAAGCTTTCTTT. The full variable domain, with the rest looked up from reference TRBV30 and TRBJ1-1, is SQTIHQWPATLVQPVGSPLSLECTVEGTSNPNLYWYRQAAGRGLQLLFYSVGIGQISSEVPQNLSASRPQDRQFILSSKKLLLSDSGFYLCAWSADLTNTEAFFGQGTRLTVV.